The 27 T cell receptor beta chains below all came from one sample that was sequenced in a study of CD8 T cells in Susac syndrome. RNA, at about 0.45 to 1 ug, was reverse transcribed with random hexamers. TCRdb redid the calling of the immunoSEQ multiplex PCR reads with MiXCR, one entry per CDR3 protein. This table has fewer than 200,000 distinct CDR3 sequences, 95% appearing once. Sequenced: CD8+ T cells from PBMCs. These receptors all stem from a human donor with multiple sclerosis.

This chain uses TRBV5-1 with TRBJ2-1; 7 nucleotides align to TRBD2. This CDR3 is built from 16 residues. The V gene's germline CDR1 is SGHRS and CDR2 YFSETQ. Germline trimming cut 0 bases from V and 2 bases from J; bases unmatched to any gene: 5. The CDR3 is CASSLAPAGPYNEQFF. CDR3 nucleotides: TGCGCCAGCAGCTTGGCCCCAGCGGGACCCTACAATGAGCAGTTCTTC.

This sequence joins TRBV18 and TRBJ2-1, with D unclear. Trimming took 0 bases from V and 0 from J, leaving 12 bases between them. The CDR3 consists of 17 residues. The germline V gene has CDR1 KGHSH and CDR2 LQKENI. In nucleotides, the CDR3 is TGTGCCAGCTCACCACCCTCTACGGATAGCTCCTACAATGAGCAGTTCTTC. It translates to CASSPPSTDSSYNEQFF.

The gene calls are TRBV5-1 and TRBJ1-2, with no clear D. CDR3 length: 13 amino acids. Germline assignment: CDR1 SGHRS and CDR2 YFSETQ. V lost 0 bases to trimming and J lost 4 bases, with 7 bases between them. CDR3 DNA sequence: TGCGCCAGCAGCTTGGTGCCCCGCTATGGCTACACCTTC. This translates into CASSLVPRYGYTF.

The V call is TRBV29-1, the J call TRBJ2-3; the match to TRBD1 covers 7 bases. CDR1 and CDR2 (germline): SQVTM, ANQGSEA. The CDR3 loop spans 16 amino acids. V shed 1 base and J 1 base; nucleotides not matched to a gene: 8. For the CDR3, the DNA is TGCAGCGTTGAAGGAGACGACAGGGCCGGCACAGATACGCAGTATTTT. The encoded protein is CSVEGDDRAGTDTQYF.

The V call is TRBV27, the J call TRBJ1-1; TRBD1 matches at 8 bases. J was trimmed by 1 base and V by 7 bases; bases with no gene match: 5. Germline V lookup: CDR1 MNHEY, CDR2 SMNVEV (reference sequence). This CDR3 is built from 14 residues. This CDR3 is CASKIGTGNTEAFF. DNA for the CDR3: TGTGCCAGCAAAATAGGGACAGGGAACACTGAAGCTTTCTTT.

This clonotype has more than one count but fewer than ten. The CDR3 sequence: CASSEARGYEQYF. The CDR3 coding sequence is TGTGCCAGCAGTGAGGCGCGGGGCTACGAGCAGTACTTC. The chain couples TRBV2 to TRBJ2-7, with D perhaps matching TRBD2 (6 bases). Germline V gene sequence: CDR1 SNHLY, CDR2 FYNNEI. The germline V and J ends were trimmed by 3 bases and 3 bases, with 9 bases remaining between them. CDR3 length: 13 amino acids.

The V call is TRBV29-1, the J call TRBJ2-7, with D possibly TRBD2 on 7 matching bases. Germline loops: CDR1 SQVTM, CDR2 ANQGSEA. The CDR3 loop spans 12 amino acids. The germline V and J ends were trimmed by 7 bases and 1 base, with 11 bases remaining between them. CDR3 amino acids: CSAGGESYEQYF. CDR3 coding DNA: TGCAGCGCGGGGGGCGAGTCCTACGAGCAGTACTTC.

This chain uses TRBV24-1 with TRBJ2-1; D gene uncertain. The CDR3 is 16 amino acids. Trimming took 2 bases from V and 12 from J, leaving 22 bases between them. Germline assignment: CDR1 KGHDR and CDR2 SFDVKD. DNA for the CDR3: TGTGCCACCAGTGATTCACAGTTCCCTAATACAATTGGGCAGTTCTTC. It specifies CATSDSQFPNTIGQFF.

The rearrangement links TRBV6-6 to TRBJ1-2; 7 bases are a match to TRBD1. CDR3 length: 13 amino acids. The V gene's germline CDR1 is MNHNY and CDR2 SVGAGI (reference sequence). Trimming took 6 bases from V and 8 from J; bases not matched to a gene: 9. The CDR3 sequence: CASSRQGEDGYTF. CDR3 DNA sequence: TGTGCCAGCAGCCGACAGGGAGAAGACGGCTACACCTTC.

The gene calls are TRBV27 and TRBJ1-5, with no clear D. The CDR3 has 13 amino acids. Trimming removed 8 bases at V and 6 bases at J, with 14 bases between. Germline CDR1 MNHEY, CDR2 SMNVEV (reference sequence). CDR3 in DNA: TGTGCCAGCCGTCGCAGAATAGGTCAGCCCCAGCATTTT. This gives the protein CASRRRIGQPQHF.

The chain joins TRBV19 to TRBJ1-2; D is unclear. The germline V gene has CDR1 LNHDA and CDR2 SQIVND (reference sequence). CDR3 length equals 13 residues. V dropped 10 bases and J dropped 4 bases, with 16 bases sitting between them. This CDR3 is CATTEAAIYGYTF. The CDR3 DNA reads TGTGCCACCACAGAGGCAGCCATCTATGGCTACACCTTC.

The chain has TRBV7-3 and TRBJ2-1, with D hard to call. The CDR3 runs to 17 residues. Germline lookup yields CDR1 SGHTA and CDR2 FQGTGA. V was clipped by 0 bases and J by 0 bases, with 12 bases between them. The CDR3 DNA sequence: TGTGCCAGCAGCTTAACAGGGCTAGTACTCTCCTACAATGAGCAGTTCTTC. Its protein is CASSLTGLVLSYNEQFF.

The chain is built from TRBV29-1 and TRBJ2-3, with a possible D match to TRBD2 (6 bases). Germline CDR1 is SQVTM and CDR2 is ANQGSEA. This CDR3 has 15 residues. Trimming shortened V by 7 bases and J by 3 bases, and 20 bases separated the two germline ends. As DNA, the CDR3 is TGCAGCGGGATCCTTACTAGCACAGAAACAGATACGCAGTATTTT. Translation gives CSGILTSTETDTQYF.

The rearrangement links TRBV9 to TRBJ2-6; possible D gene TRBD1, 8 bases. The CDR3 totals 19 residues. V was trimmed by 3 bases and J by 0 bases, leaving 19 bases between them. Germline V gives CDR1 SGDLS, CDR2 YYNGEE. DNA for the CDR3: TGTGCCAGCAGCGCGGGTAACAGGGGGGGCCTCTCTGGGGCCAACGTCCTGACTTTC. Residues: CASSAGNRGGLSGANVLTF.

In DNA, the CDR3 is TGTGCCAGCAGCCAGACCCTCACTGAAGCTTTCTTT. This sequence encodes CASSQTLTEAFF. V usage is TRBV5-6 and J usage is TRBJ1-1; D ambiguous. In germline, CDR1 is SGHDT, CDR2 YYEEEE. V was pared by 4 bases and J by 4 bases, with 8 bases between. This CDR3 has 12 residues.

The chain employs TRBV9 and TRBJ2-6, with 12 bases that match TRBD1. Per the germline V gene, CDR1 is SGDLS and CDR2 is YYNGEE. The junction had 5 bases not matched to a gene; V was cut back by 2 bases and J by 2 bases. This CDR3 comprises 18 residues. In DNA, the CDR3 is TGTGCCAGCAGCGTTCCGGGACAGGGGGCGCCTGGGGCCAACGTCCTGACTTTC. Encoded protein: CASSVPGQGAPGANVLTF.

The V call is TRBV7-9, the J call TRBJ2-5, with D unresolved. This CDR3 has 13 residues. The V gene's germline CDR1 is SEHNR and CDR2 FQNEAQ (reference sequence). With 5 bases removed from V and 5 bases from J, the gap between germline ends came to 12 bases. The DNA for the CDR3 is TGTGCCAGCAGCCCCAGGTTGGCGGAGACCCAGTACTTC. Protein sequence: CASSPRLAETQYF.

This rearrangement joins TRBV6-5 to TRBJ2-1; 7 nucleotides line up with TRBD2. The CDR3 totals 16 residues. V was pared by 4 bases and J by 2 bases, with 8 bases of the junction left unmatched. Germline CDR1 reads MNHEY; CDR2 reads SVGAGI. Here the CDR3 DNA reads TGTGCCAGCAGTTTGTTGGCGGGGAGGGCCTACAATGAGCAGTTCTTC. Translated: CASSLLAGRAYNEQFF.

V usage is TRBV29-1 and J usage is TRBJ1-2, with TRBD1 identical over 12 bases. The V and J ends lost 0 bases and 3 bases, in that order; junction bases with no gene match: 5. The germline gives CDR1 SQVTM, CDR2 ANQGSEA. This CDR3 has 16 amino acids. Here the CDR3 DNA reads TGCAGCGTTGAAGATTGGGGACAGGGGGCTCACTATGGCTACACCTTC. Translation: CSVEDWGQGAHYGYTF.

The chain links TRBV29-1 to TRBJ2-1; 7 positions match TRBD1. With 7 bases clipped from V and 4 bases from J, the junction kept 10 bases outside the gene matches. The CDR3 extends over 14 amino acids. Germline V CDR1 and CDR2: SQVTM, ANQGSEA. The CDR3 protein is CSADDRVVYNEQFF. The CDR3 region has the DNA TGCAGCGCCGATGACAGGGTCGTTTACAATGAGCAGTTCTTC.

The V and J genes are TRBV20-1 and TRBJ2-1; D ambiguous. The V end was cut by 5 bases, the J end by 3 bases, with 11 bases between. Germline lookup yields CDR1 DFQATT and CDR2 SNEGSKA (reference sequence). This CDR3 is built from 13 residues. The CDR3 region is CSAPDQDYNEQFF. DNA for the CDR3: TGCAGTGCTCCGGACCAAGACTACAATGAGCAGTTCTTC.

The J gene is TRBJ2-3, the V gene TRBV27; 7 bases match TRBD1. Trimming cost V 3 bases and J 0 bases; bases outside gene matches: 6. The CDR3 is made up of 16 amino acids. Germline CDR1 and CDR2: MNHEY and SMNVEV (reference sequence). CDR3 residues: CASSFLGQSSTDTQYF. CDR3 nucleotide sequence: TGTGCCAGCAGTTTCTTGGGACAGTCTAGCACAGATACGCAGTATTTT.

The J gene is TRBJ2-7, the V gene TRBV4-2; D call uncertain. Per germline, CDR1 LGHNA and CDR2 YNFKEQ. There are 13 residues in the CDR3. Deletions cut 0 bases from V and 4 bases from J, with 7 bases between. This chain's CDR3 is CASSQDAGYEQYF. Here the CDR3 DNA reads TGTGCCAGCAGCCAAGATGCAGGATACGAGCAGTACTTC.

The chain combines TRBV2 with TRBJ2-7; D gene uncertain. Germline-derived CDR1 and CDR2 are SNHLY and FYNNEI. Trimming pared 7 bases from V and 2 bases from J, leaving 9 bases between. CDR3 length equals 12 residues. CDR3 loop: CASKETAYEQYF. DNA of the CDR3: TGTGCCAGCAAGGAAACAGCCTACGAGCAGTACTTC. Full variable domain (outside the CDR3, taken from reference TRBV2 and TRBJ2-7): EPEVTQTPSHQVTQMGQEVILRCVPISNHLYFYWYRQILGQKVEFLVSFYNNEISEKSEIFDDQFSVERPDGSNFTLKIRSTKLEDSAMYFCASKETAYEQYFGPGTRLTVT.

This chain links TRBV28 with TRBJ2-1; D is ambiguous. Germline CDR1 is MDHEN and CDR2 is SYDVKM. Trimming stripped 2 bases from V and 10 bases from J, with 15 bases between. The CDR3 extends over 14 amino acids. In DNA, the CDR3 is TGTGCCAGCAGTTTAGGGGTAGTTTTAGGGGAGCAGTTCTTC. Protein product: CASSLGVVLGEQFF.

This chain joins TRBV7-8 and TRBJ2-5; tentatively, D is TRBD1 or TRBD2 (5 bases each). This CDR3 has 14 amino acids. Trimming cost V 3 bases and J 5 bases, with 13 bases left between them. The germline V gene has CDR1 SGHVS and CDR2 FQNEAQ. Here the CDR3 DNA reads TGTGCCAGCAGCTTGATATGGGGGTGGGAGACCCAGTACTTC. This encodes CASSLIWGWETQYF.

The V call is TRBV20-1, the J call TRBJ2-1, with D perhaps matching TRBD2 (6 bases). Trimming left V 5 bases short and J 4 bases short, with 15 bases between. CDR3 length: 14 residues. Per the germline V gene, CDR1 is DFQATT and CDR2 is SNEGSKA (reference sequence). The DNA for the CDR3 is TGCAGTGCTCCCGTGGGGGGTTGGTACAATGAGCAGTTCTTC. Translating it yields CSAPVGGWYNEQFF.